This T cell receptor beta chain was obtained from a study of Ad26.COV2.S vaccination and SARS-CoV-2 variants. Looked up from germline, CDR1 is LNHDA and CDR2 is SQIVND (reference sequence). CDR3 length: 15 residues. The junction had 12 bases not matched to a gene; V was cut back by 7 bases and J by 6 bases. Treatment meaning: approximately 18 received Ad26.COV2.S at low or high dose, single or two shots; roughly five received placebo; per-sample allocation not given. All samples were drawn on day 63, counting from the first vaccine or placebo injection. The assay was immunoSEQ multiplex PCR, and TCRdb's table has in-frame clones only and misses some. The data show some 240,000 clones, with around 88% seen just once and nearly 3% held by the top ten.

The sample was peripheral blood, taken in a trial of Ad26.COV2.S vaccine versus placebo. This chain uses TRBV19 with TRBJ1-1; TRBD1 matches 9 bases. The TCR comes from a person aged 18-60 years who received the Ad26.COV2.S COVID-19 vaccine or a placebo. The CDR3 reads CASKRPGQGLPEAFF. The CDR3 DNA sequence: TGTGCCAGTAAGCGTCCTGGACAGGGGTTACCTGAAGCTTTCTTT.